The next 28 T cell receptor beta chains were all read from a single sample in a study of T cell repertoires in cytomegalovirus infection. The antigens of these receptors remain unknown. MiXCR, run by TCRdb on the reads, gives a single entry per CDR3 protein. The data hold about 130,000 distinct CDR3 sequences, with roughly a third observed a single time. Sequenced material: CD8+ T cells from cultured PBMCs, taken from culture after CMV antigen stimulation. All receptors come from a human donor in good health (CMV status not recorded). Some clones in this sample may be carry-over from other donors' samples.

A single count supports this clonotype. The chain couples TRBV20-1 to TRBJ1-2; D gene unclear. This CDR3 comprises 14 residues. CDR1 and CDR2 from the germline V gene are DFQATT and SNEGSKA (reference sequence). V lost 7 bases to trimming and J lost 5 bases, with 20 bases between them. CDR3 DNA sequence: TGCAGTGTACGCACGGGCGAAAACTCTTATGGCTACACCTTC. Its protein is CSVRTGENSYGYTF.

This clonotype has more than one count but fewer than ten. The V and J genes are TRBV7-9 and TRBJ2-3; D may be TRBD1 or TRBD2 (5 bases each). The CDR3 consists of 17 residues. V lost 2 bases to trimming and J lost 0 bases, with 15 bases between them. Germline loops: CDR1 SEHNR, CDR2 FQNEAQ (reference sequence). The CDR3 here is CASSLPPGPTSTDTQYF. CDR3 DNA: TGTGCCAGCAGCTTACCTCCGGGACCAACTAGCACAGATACGCAGTATTTT.

This rearrangement joins TRBV6-2 or TRBV6-3 to TRBJ2-1, with D possibly TRBD1 on 5 matching bases. This CDR3 is built from 16 residues. Germline CDR1 MNHEY, CDR2 SVGEGT. V gave up 0 bases and J gave up 7 bases, with 16 bases separating them. The CDR3 loop reads CASSYSPPAKGNEQFF. The CDR3 bases are TGTGCCAGCAGTTACTCCCCCCCGGCGAAGGGGAATGAGCAGTTCTTC.

This clonotype was seen ten or more times. The chain couples TRBV6-1 to TRBJ1-1; D uncertain. Trimming took off 6 bases at V and 1 base at J, with 9 bases between the two ends. CDR3 length equals 13 residues. Germline CDR1 reads MNHNS; CDR2 reads SASEGT. This CDR3 reads CASRGLRNTEAFF. CDR3 DNA: TGTGCCAGCAGGGGTTTGCGGAACACTGAAGCTTTCTTT.

V and J are TRBV7-9 and TRBJ1-1, with D possibly TRBD1 on 5 matching bases. Germline assignment: CDR1 SEHNR and CDR2 FQNEAQ (reference sequence). The CDR3 has 15 amino acids. V lost 3 bases, J lost 2 bases, and 13 bases lay in between. This CDR3 is CASSFSFGANTEAFF. DNA for the CDR3: TGTGCCAGCAGCTTCTCTTTTGGGGCTAACACTGAAGCTTTCTTT.

This clonotype was observed at least ten times. The chain combines TRBV27 with TRBJ2-3; tentatively, D is TRBD2 (7 bases). Between the trimmed V and J ends, which lost 10 bases and 5 bases, there was a span of 19 bases. In germline, CDR1 is MNHEY, CDR2 SMNVEV (reference sequence). The CDR3 runs 14 residues. CDR3 amino acids: CATRDGGAKDTQYF. CDR3 coding DNA: TGTGCCACTCGTGATGGGGGGGCCAAAGATACGCAGTATTTT.

This clonotype was detected a few times. This chain links TRBV6-2 or TRBV6-3 with TRBJ2-1; D is undetermined. Between the trimmed V and J ends, which lost 4 bases and 3 bases, there was a span of 10 bases. Per the germline V gene, CDR1 is MNHEY and CDR2 is SVGEGT. This CDR3 spans 14 amino acids. CDR3 in amino acids: CASSFQAVYNEQFF. CDR3 coding DNA: TGTGCCAGCAGTTTCCAGGCGGTCTACAATGAGCAGTTCTTC.

V usage is TRBV10-3 and J usage is TRBJ2-1; 10 bases fit TRBD1. Germline assignment: CDR1 ENHRY and CDR2 SYGVKD. This CDR3 has 15 amino acids. The ends lost 6 bases at V and 8 bases at J; junction bases unmatched: 10. CDR3 coding DNA: TGTGCCATCAGCCGGGGGGACAGGGGCCCCGATGAGCAGTTCTTC. It is translated as CAISRGDRGPDEQFF.

V and J are TRBV25-1 and TRBJ2-7; the match to TRBD1 covers 9 bases. CDR1 and CDR2 (germline): MGHDK, SYGVNS. The CDR3 is 14 amino acids. V lost 5 bases, J lost 1 base, and 3 bases stayed unmatched. CDR3 in amino acids: CASSFDRGSYEQYF. The CDR3 DNA follows: TGTGCCAGCAGTTTTGACAGGGGGTCCTACGAGCAGTACTTC.

V usage is TRBV7-6 and J usage is TRBJ1-2; 9 positions match TRBD1. This CDR3 is built from 16 residues. Trimming at V came to 5 bases and at J to 4 bases, leaving 11 bases not matched to a gene. CDR1 is SGHVS, CDR2 FNYEAQ, per germline. The chain's CDR3 is CASSPNVGQGPYGYTF. CDR3 bases: TGTGCCAGCAGCCCGAATGTGGGACAGGGCCCCTATGGCTACACCTTC.

This clonotype was counted a few times. CDR3 sequence: CASSLNPGRTDTQYF. CDR3 bases: TGTGCCAGCAGCTTAAATCCGGGGCGCACAGATACGCAGTATTTT. This rearrangement joins TRBV7-6 to TRBJ2-3; D is perhaps TRBD1 or TRBD2 (5 bases each). The CDR3 is 15 residues long. CDR1 and CDR2 (germline): SGHVS, FNYEAQ. V gave up 2 bases and J gave up 1 base, with 10 bases separating them. The variable domain in full, completed from reference TRBV7-6 and TRBJ2-3, reads GAGVSQSPRYKVTKRGQDVALRCDPISGHVSLYWYRQALGQGPEFLTYFNYEAQQDKSGLPNDRFSAERPEGSISTLTIQRTEQRDSAMYRCASSLNPGRTDTQYFGPGTRLTVL.

CDR3 region: CASGRLAGDTGELFF. The CDR3 coding sequence is TGTGCCAGCGGCCGACTAGCGGGGGACACCGGGGAGCTGTTTTTT. The chain combines TRBV7-2 with TRBJ2-2, with 12 nucleotides matching TRBD2. V was clipped by 8 bases and J by 3 bases; unmatched bases: 4. Germline V gene sequence: CDR1 SGHTA, CDR2 FQGNSA. This CDR3 comprises 15 residues. The whole variable domain, remainder taken from reference TRBV7-2 and TRBJ2-2, is GAGVSQSPSNKVTEKGKDVELRCDPISGHTALYWYRQSLGQGLEFLIYFQGNSAPDKSGLPSDRFSAERTGGSVSTLTIQRTQQEDSAVYLCASGRLAGDTGELFFGEGSRLTVL.

This clonotype has a handful of counts. The CDR3 here is CASSFPGQGNQYF. Written as DNA, the CDR3 is TGTGCCAGCAGCTTCCCGGGACAGGGGAACCAGTACTTC. The rearrangement joins TRBV11-2 to TRBJ2-7; TRBD1 matches at 10 bases. Germline CDR1 SGHAT, CDR2 FQNNGV. This CDR3 is 13 amino acids long. V lost 3 bases to trimming and J lost 10 bases; unmatched junction nucleotides: 6. Based on the CDR3 plus reference TRBV11-2 and TRBJ2-7, the full variable domain is EAGVAQSPRYKIIEKRQSVAFWCNPISGHATLYWYQQILGQGPKLLIQFQNNGVVDDSQLPKDRFSAERLKGVDSTLKIQPAKLEDSAVYLCASSFPGQGNQYFGPGTRLTVT.

This chain connects TRBV19 to TRBJ1-1; D may be TRBD1 (6 bases). This CDR3 is built from 14 residues. Germline V gene sequence: CDR1 LNHDA, CDR2 SQIVND (reference sequence). The V and J ends lost 3 bases and 7 bases respectively, with 15 bases between them. CDR3 residues: CASSIHFSGDEAFF. DNA for the CDR3: TGTGCCAGTAGTATCCATTTTTCAGGGGATGAAGCTTTCTTT.

In its sample, this clonotype was seen a few times. The chain has TRBV12-5 and TRBJ1-2; tentatively, D is TRBD1 (6 bases). The CDR3 consists of 14 residues. V lost 5 bases to trimming and J lost 0 bases, with 10 bases between them. Germline V CDR1 and CDR2: LGHNT, FRNRAP. CDR3 residues: CASGNGQSNYGYTF. In DNA form, the CDR3 reads TGTGCTAGTGGTAACGGACAGTCTAACTATGGCTACACCTTC. The full variable domain, with the rest looked up from reference TRBV12-5 and TRBJ1-2, is DARVTQTPRHKVTEMGQEVTMRCQPILGHNTVFWYRQTMMQGLELLAYFRNRAPLDDSGMPKDRFSAEMPDATLATLKIQPSEPRDSAVYFCASGNGQSNYGYTFGSGTRLTVV.

In this sample, this clonotype turned up a few times. The chain uses TRBV11-2 and TRBJ1-1; D is possibly TRBD1 (5 bases). The V and J ends lost 3 bases and 7 bases respectively, with 18 bases between them. From germline, CDR1 is SGHAT and CDR2 FQNNGV. The CDR3 totals 15 residues. The CDR3 sequence is CASSLAQGEYGEAFF. CDR3 nucleotide sequence: TGTGCCAGCAGCTTGGCGCAGGGCGAGTATGGTGAAGCTTTCTTT. Together with reference TRBV11-2 and TRBJ1-1, the CDR3 gives the full variable domain: EAGVAQSPRYKIIEKRQSVAFWCNPISGHATLYWYQQILGQGPKLLIQFQNNGVVDDSQLPKDRFSAERLKGVDSTLKIQPAKLEDSAVYLCASSLAQGEYGEAFFGQGTRLTVV.

This clonotype turned up a few times. The CDR3 DNA follows: TGTGCCAGCAGCCGCGGGCAGAATGAGCAGTTCTTC. Amino acid sequence: CASSRGQNEQFF. V usage is TRBV12-3 or TRBV12-4 and J usage is TRBJ2-1; the D gene is possibly TRBD2 (5 bases). Trimming removed 6 bases at V and 7 bases at J, with 10 bases between. The CDR3 length is 12 residues.

The V call is TRBV6-5, the J call TRBJ1-2, with D perhaps matching TRBD1 (6 bases). The CDR3 is 18 amino acids. Germline V gene sequence: CDR1 MNHEY, CDR2 SVGAGI. The V and J ends lost 1 base and 5 bases respectively, with 23 bases between them. This CDR3 is CASSYLLTQGPPVYGYTF. The CDR3 DNA is TGTGCCAGCAGTTACTTATTAACTCAGGGGCCGCCAGTTTATGGCTACACCTTC.

The chain joins TRBV27 to TRBJ2-1; TRBD1 agrees at 12 bases. The CDR3 runs 14 residues. The trim removed 9 bases at V and 7 bases at J, leaving 7 bases unmatched. From germline, CDR1 is MNHEY and CDR2 SMNVEV (reference sequence). The CDR3 nucleotides are TGTGCCAGTGGCCGGGACAGGGGGCCGAATGAGCAGTTCTTC. Translated, it gives CASGRDRGPNEQFF.

This clonotype was observed a few times. The chain combines TRBV4-1 with TRBJ1-5, with 9 bases lining up with TRBD1. Germline trimming cut 1 base from V and 7 bases from J; bases unmatched to any gene: 2. The CDR3 length is 14 residues. Germline V CDR1 and CDR2: MGHRA, YSYEKL. The CDR3 nucleotides are TGCGCCAGCAGCCAAGTGGGACAGGGACAGCCCCAGCATTTT. Translating gives CASSQVGQGQPQHF.

The V and J genes are TRBV7-4 and TRBJ2-3; D is unresolved. The CDR3 runs to 15 residues. Germline values: CDR1 SGHVT, CDR2 SQSDAQ. V was trimmed by 2 bases and J by 5 bases, leaving 14 bases between them. In DNA form, the CDR3 reads TGTGCCAGCAGCTTAAGTGGGTCAGGAGAAGATACGCAGTATTTT. It is translated as CASSLSGSGEDTQYF. The full variable domain, in which reference TRBV7-4 and TRBJ2-3 provide the parts outside the CDR3, is GAGVSQSPRYKVAKRGRDVALRCDSISGHVTLYWYRQTLGQGSEVLTYSQSDAQRDKSGRPSGRFSAERPERSVSTLKIQRTEQGDSAVYLCASSLSGSGEDTQYFGPGTRLTVL.

On this clonotype: Mismatch with germline at one junction end may stem from a read error. The V and J genes are TRBV5-8 and TRBJ2-5; tentatively, D is TRBD1 (5 bases). There are 16 residues in the CDR3. CDR1 SGHTS and CDR2 YDEGEE come from the germline V gene. The CDR3 DNA reads as TGTGCCAGCAGATTGGGCCAGGGATGGTCCCAAGAGACCCAGTACTTC. It translates to CASRLGQGWSQETQYF.

The chain recombines TRBV19 with TRBJ1-2; the match to TRBD1 covers 7 bases. Germline CDR1 reads LNHDA; CDR2 reads SQIVND (reference sequence). The CDR3 totals 15 residues. J was trimmed by 6 bases and V by 4 bases; bases with no gene match: 11. Here the CDR3 reads CASSTLPGQEDGYTF. Here the CDR3 DNA reads TGTGCCAGTAGTACCCTTCCCGGACAGGAAGATGGCTACACCTTC.

With respect to this clonotype: The junction and the germline gene differ at one end; a read error may be behind it. The V call is TRBV7-9, the J call TRBJ2-7; 9 bases map to TRBD1. The V gene's germline CDR1 is SEHNR and CDR2 FQNEAQ (reference sequence). The length of the CDR3 is 14 residues. DNA of the CDR3: TGTGCCAACAGCCCTTGGACAGGGGACTACGAGCAGTACTTC. This encodes CANSPWTGDYEQYF.

The chain carries TRBV20-1 and TRBJ1-1, with TRBD1 identical over 7 bases. J lost 1 base, V lost 5 bases, and 4 bases had no gene match. The CDR3 covers 13 residues. CDR1 and CDR2 from the germline V gene are DFQATT and SNEGSKA (reference sequence). CDR3 region: CSAGDRENTEAFF. CDR3 DNA: TGCAGTGCTGGCGACAGGGAGAACACTGAAGCTTTCTTT.

This clonotype has more than one count but fewer than ten. The rearrangement uses TRBV7-6 and TRBJ2-7, with D possibly TRBD2 on 6 matching bases. The ends were cut back, 5 bases at V and 1 base at J, with 9 bases in the middle. Germline assignment: CDR1 SGHVS and CDR2 FNYEAQ. The CDR3 consists of 13 residues. The CDR3 sequence: CASSHGGSYEQYF. The DNA of the CDR3 is TGTGCCAGCAGCCACGGGGGTTCCTACGAGCAGTACTTC.

This clonotype was counted at least ten times. V gene TRBV5-6 combines with J gene TRBJ1-4, with D possibly matching TRBD1 (5 bases). The V gene's germline CDR1 is SGHDT and CDR2 YYEEEE. V lost 0 bases and J 5 bases, leaving 8 bases between the germline ends. CDR3 length equals 14 residues. The CDR3 loop reads CASSLDRLNEKLFF. CDR3 bases: TGTGCCAGCAGCTTGGACAGGTTAAATGAAAAACTGTTTTTT.

This chain joins TRBV5-1 and TRBJ2-1, with 11 bases aligning to TRBD2. CDR3 length: 15 amino acids. Germline values: CDR1 SGHRS, CDR2 YFSETQ. The trim removed 4 bases at V and 2 bases at J, leaving 2 bases unmatched. As DNA, the CDR3 is TGCGCCAGCAGCGCGGGACTAGCGGCCTACAATGAGCAGTTCTTC. As protein: CASSAGLAAYNEQFF.